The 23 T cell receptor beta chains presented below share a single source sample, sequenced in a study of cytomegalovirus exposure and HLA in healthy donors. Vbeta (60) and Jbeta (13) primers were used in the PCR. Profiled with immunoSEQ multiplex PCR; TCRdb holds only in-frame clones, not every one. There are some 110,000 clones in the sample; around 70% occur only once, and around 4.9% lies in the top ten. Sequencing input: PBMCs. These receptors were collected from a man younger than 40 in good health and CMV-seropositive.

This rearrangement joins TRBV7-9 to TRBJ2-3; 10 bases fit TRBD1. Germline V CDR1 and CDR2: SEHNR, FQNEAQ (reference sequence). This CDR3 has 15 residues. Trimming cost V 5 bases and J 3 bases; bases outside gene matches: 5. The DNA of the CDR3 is TGTGCCAGCAGCGTGGGGACAGGGGTTACAGATACGCAGTATTTT. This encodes CASSVGTGVTDTQYF.

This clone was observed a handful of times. CDR3 DNA: TGTGCCAGCAGCCCGCAGGGATACAATGAAAAACTGTTTTTT. This sequence encodes CASSPQGYNEKLFF. This chain uses TRBV5-5 with TRBJ1-4, with D tentatively TRBD1 (5 bases). CDR1 and CDR2 (germline): SGHKS, YYEKEE (reference sequence). Between the trimmed V and J ends, which lost 4 bases and 5 bases, there was a span of 12 bases. The CDR3 runs 14 residues.

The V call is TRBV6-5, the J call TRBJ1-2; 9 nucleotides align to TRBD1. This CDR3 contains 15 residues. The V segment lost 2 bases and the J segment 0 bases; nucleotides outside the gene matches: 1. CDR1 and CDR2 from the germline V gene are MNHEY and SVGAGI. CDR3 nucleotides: TGTGCCAGCAGTTACCGGGACAGGGCTAACTATGGCTACACCTTC. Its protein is CASSYRDRANYGYTF.

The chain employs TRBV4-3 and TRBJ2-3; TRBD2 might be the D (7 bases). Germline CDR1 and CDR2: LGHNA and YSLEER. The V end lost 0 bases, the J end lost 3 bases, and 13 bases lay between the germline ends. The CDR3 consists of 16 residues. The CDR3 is CASSQDRGARTDTQYF. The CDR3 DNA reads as TGCGCCAGCAGCCAAGATCGGGGGGCGCGGACAGATACGCAGTATTTT.

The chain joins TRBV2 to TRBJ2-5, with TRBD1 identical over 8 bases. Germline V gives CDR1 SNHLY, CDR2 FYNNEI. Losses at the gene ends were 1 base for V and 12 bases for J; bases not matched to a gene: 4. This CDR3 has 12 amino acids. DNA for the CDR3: TGTGCCAGCAGTGAAGACTACAGGGGGGAGTACTTC. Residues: CASSEDYRGEYF.

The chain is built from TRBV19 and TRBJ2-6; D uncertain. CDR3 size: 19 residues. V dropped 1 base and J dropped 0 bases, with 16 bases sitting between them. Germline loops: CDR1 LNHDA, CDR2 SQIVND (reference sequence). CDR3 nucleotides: TGTGCCAGTAGTATAGCAACGTTTGTTTCGAGCTCTGGGGCCAACGTCCTGACTTTC. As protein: CASSIATFVSSSGANVLTF.

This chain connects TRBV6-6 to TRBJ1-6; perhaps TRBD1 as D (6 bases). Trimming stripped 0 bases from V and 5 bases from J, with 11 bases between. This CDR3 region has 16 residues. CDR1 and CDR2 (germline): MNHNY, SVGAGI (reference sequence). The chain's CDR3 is CASSYSRQENNSPLHF. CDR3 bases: TGTGCCAGCAGTTACTCGAGACAGGAGAATAATTCACCCCTCCACTTT.

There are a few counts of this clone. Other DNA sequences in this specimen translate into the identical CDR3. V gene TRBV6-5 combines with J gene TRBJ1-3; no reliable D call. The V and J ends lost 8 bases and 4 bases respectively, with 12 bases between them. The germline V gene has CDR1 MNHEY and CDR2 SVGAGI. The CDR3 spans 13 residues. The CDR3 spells CASRDGGGNTIYF. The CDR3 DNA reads TGTGCCAGCCGTGACGGAGGGGGAAACACCATATATTTT.

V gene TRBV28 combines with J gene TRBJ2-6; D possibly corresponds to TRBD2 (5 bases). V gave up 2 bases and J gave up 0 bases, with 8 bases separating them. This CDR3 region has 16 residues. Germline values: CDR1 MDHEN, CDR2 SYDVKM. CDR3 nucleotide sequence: TGTGCCAGCAGTTTACGGGATTACTCTGGGGCCAACGTCCTGACTTTC. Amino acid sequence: CASSLRDYSGANVLTF.

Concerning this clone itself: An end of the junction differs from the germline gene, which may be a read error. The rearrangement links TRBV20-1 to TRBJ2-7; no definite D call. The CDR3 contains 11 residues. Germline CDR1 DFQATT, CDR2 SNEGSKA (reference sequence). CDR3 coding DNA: TGCAGTGCTAGAGATCTAGGAGAGCTGTACTTC. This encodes CSARDLGELYF.

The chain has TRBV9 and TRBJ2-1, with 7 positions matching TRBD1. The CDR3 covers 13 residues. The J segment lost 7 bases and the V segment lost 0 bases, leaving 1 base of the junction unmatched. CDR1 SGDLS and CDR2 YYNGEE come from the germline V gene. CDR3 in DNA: TGTGCCAGCAGCGTAGAACAGGGGAATGAGCAGTTCTTC. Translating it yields CASSVEQGNEQFF.

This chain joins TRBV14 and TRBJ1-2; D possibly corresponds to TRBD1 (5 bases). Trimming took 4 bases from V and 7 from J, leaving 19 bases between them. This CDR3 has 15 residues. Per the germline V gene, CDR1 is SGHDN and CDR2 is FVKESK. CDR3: CASSPRVGGAAGYTF. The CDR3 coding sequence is TGTGCCAGCAGCCCCCGGGTGGGAGGGGCGGCTGGCTACACCTTC.

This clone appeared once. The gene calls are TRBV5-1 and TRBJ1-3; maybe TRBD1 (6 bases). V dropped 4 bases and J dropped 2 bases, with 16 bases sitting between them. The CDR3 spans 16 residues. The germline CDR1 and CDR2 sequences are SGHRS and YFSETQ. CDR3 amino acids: CASSPRQADPGNTIYF. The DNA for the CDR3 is TGCGCCAGCAGCCCCCGACAGGCAGACCCTGGAAACACCATATATTTT. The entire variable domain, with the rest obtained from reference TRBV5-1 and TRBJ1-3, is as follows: KAGVTQTPRYLIKTRGQQVTLSCSPISGHRSVSWYQQTPGQGLQFLFEYFSETQRNKGNFPGRFSGRQFSNSRSEMNVSTLELGDSALYLCASSPRQADPGNTIYFGEGSWLTVV.

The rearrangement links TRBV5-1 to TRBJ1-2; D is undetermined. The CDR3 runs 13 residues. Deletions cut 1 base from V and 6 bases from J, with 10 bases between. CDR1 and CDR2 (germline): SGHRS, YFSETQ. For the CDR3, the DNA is TGCGCCAGCAGCTTGAGCCATCAAAATGGCTACACCTTC. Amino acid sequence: CASSLSHQNGYTF.

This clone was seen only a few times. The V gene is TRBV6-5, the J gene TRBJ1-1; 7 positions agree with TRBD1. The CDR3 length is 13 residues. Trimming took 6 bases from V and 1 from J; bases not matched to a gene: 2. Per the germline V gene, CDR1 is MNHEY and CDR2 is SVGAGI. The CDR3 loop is CASSWDRNTEAFF. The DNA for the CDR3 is TGTGCCAGCAGCTGGGACAGGAACACTGAAGCTTTCTTT.

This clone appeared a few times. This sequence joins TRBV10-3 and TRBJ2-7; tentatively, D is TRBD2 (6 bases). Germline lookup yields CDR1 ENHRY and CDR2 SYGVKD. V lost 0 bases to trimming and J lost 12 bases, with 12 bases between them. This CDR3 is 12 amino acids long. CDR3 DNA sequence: TGTGCCATCAGTGAGTCGAGGAGGGCTGCGTACTTC. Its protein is CAISESRRAAYF.

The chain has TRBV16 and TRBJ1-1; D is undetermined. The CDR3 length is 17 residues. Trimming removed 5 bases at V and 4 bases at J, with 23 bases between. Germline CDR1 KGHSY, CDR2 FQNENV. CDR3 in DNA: TGTGCCAGCAGCGCGGGGATGGGGTTGGAAAGTGGCACTGAAGCTTTCTTT. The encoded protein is CASSAGMGLESGTEAFF. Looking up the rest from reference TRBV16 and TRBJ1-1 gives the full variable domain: GEEVAQTPKHLVRGEGQKAKLYCAPIKGHSYVFWYQQVLKNEFKFLISFQNENVFDETGMPKERFSAKCLPNSPCSLEIQATKLEDSAVYFCASSAGMGLESGTEAFFGQGTRLTVV.

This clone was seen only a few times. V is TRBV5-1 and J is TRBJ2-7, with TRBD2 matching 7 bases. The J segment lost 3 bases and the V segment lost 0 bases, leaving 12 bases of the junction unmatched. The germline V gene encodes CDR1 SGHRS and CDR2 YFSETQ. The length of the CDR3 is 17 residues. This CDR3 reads CASSLGGAGTALYEQYF. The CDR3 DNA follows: TGCGCCAGCAGCTTGGGGGGAGCGGGGACGGCACTCTACGAGCAGTACTTC.

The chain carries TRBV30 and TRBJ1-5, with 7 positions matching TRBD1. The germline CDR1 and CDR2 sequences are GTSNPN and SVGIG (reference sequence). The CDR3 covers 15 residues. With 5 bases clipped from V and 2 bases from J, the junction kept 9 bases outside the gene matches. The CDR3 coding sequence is TGTGCCTGGGCCGAATCGGACAGGCGCAATCAGCCCCAGCATTTT. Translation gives CAWAESDRRNQPQHF.

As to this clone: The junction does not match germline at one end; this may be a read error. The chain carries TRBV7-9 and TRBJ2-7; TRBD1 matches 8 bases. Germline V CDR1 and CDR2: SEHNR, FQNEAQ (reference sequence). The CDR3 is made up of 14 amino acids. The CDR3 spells CSSSARQGIYEQYF. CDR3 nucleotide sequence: TGTTCCAGCAGCGCAAGACAGGGGATATACGAGCAGTACTTC.

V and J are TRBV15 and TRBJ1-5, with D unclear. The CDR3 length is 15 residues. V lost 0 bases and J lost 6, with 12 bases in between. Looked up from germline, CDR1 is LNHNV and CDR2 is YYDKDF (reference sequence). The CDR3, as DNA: TGTGCCACCAGCAGAGATAACGCGCGGGGTCAGCCCCAGCATTTT. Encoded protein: CATSRDNARGQPQHF. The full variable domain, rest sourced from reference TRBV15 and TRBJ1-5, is DAMVIQNPRYQVTQFGKPVTLSCSQTLNHNVMYWYQQKSSQAPKLLFHYYDKDFNNEADTPDNFQSRRPNTSFCFLDIRSPGLGDTAMYLCATSRDNARGQPQHFGDGTRLSIL.

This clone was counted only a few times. CDR3 bases: TGCGCCAGCAGCCAAGATTTGACAGGGGTATTGGAGCTGTTTTTT. This encodes CASSQDLTGVLELFF. The genes are TRBV4-1 and TRBJ2-2; 8 bases line up with TRBD1. The CDR3 sequence is 15 residues long. Germline V gene data show CDR1 as MGHRA and CDR2 as YSYEKL. The V gene end was trimmed by 0 bases and the J gene end by 10 bases; junction bases not matched to a gene: 7.

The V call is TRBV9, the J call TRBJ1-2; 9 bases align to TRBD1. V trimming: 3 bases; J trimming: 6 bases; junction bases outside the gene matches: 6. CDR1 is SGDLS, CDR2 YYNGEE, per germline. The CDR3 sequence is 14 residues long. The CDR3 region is CASSARDRDDGYTF. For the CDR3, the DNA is TGTGCCAGCAGCGCCCGGGACAGGGATGATGGCTACACCTTC.